This T cell receptor (beta chain) was sequenced in a study of cytomegalovirus exposure and HLA in healthy donors. This clone has a handful of counts. Its target is unknown. In the PCR, 60 Vbeta and 13 Jbeta primers were used. Produced via immunoSEQ multiplex PCR; TCRdb's table is partial and in-frame only. Of roughly 120,000 clones listed, over 60% are singletons. J lost 3 bases, V lost 4 bases, and 4 bases had no gene match. Germline lookup yields CDR1 SGHVS and CDR2 FNYEAQ. This CDR3 is 14 amino acids long. Study-level findings and limits: Earlier results showed most TCR beta V segments being productive about 87% or about 30% of the time. Further analysis was carried out later, and it showed several of the most significant clusters appearing linked to common viral pathogens. Roughly uniform sequencing depth across donors was assumed, possibly incorrectly.

The receptor comes from a human donor in good health. The sample was PBMCs. V usage is TRBV7-6 and J usage is TRBJ2-5, with 8 bases fitting TRBD1. In DNA form, the CDR3 reads TGTGCCAGCAGCTGGGGGACAGGAAAAGAGACCCAGTACTTC. Its translation: CASSWGTGKETQYF.